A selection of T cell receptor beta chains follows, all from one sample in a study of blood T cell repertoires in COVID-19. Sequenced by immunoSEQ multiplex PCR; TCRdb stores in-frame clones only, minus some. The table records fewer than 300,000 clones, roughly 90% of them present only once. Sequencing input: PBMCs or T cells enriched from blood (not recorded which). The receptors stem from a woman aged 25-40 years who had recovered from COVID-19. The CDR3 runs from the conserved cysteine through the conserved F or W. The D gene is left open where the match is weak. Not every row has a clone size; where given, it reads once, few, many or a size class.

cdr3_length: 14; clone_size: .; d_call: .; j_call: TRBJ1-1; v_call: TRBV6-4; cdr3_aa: CASSEGGTDTEAFF; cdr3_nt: TGTGCCAGCAGTGAAGGAGGGACGGACACTGAAGCTTTCTTT
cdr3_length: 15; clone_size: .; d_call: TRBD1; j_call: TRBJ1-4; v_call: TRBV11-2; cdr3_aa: CASSRQGAHREKLFF; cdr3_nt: TGTGCCAGCAGCCGACAGGGGGCGCATCGTGAAAAACTGTTTTTT
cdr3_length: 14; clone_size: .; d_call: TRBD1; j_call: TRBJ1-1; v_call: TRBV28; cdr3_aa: CASSPGQGVTEAFF; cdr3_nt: TGTGCCAGCAGTCCTGGACAGGGAGTCACTGAAGCTTTCTTT
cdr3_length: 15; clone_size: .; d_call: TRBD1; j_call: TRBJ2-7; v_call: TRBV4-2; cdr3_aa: CASSQAWSQGDEQYF; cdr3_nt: TGTGCCAGCAGCCAAGCCTGGAGTCAGGGGGACGAGCAGTACTTC
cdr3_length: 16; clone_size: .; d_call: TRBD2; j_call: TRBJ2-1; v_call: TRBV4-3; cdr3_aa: CASSQVSGTHYNEQFF; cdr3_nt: TGCGCCAGCAGCCAAGTTAGCGGGACTCATTACAATGAGCAGTTCTTC
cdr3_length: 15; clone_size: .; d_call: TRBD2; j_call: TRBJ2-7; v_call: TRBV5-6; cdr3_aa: CASSLKAGVFYEQYF; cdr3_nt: TGTGCCAGCAGCTTGAAAGCGGGAGTCTTCTACGAGCAGTACTTC
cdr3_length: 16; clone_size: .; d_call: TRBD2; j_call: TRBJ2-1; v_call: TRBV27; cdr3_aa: CASSKLGASGRNEQFF; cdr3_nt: TGTGCCAGCAGTAAGCTTGGGGCTAGCGGGAGGAATGAGCAGTTCTTC
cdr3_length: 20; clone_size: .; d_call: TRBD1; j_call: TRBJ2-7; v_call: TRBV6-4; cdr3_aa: CASRPRIIEDRGNRSYEQYF; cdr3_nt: TGTGCCAGCAGGCCACGTATTATAGAGGACAGGGGTAACCGCTCCTACGAGCAGTACTTC
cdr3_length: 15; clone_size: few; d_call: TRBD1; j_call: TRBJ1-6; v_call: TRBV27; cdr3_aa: CASSIRDRAGSPLHF; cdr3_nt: TGTGCCAGCAGTATCCGGGACAGGGCGGGATCACCCCTCCACTTT
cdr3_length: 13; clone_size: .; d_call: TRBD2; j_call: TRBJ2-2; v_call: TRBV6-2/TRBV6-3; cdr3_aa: CASSRTSAGELFF; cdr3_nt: TGTGCCAGCAGTCGAACTAGCGCCGGGGAGCTGTTTTTT
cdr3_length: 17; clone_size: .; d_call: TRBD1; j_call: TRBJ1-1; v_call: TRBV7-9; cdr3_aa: CASSLYQTRGPGTEAFF; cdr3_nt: TGTGCCAGCAGCTTATACCAGACCAGGGGGCCAGGCACTGAAGCTTTCTTT
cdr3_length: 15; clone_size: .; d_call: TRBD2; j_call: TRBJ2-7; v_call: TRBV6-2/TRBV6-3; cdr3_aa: CASSYGDSGSYEQYF; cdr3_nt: TGTGCCAGCAGTTACGGAGATAGCGGGAGTTACGAGCAGTACTTC
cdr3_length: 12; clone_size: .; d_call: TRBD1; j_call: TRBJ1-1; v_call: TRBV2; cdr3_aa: CASSRGTAEAFF; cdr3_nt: TGTGCCAGCAGCCGCGGGACAGCTGAAGCTTTCTTT
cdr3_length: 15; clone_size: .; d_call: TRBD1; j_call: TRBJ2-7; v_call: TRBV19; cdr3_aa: CASSPPGQESYEQYF; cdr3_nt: TGTGCCAGTAGTCCCCCGGGACAGGAGTCCTACGAGCAGTACTTC
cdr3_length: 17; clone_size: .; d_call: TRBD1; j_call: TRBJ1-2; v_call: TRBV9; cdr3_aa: CASSVGEQGAYNYGYTF; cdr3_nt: TGTGCCAGCAGCGTAGGTGAACAGGGGGCATATAACTATGGCTACACCTTC
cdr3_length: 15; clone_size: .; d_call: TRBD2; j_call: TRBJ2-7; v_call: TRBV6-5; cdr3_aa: CASSYSSGGTYEQYF; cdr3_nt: TGTGCCAGCAGTTACTCTAGCGGGGGCACCTACGAGCAGTACTTC
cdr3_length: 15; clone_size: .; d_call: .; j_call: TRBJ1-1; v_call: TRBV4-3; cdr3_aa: CASSQAAQGFNEAFF; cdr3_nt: TGCGCCAGCAGCCAAGCAGCACAGGGTTTCAATGAAGCTTTCTTT
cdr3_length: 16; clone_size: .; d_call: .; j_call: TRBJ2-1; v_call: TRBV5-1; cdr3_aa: CASSLRDFQRDNEQFF; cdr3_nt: TGCGCCAGCAGCTTGAGGGACTTCCAGAGGGATAATGAGCAGTTCTTC
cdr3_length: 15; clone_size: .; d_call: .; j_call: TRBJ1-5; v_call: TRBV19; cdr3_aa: CASTPTGEGNQPQHF; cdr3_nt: TGTGCCAGTACCCCGACAGGAGAGGGCAATCAGCCCCAGCATTTT
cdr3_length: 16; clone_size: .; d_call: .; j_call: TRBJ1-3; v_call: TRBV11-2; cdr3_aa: CASSLVWGRSGNTIYF; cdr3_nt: TGTGCCAGCAGCTTAGTGTGGGGGAGGTCTGGAAACACCATATATTTT
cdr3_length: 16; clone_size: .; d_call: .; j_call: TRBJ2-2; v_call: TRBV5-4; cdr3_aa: CASSSRVFSNTGELFF; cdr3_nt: TGTGCCAGCAGCTCCCGGGTCTTCTCGAACACCGGGGAGCTGTTTTTT
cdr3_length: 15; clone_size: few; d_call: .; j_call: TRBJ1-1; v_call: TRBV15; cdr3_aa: CATSNSGTMNTEAFF; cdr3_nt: TGTGCCACCAGCAATTCGGGGACAATGAACACTGAAGCTTTCTTT
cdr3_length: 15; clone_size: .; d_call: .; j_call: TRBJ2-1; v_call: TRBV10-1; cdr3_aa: CASSELASLENEQFF; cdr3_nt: TGCGCCAGCAGTGAGTTGGCTAGTCTTGAAAATGAGCAGTTCTTC
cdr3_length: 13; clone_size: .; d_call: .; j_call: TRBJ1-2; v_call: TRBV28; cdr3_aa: CASSLGQGYGYTF; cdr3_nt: TGTGCCAGCAGTTTAGGGCAGGGATATGGCTACACCTTC
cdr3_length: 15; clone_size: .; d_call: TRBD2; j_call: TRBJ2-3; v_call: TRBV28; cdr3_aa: CASSLTSGLTDTQYF; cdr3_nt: TGTGCCAGCAGTTTAACTAGCGGACTCACAGATACGCAGTATTTT
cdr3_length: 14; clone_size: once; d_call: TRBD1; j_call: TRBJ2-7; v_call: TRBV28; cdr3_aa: CASTPGTASYEQYF; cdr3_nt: TGTGCCAGCACCCCCGGGACAGCTTCCTACGAGCAGTACTTC
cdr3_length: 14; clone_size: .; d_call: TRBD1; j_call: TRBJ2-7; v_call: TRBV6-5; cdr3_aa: CASSLYRGPYEQYF; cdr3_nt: TGTGCCAGCAGTCTCTATAGGGGGCCATACGAGCAGTACTTC
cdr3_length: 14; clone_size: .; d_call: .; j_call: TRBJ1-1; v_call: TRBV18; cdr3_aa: CASSPTVGDTEAFF; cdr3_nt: TGTGCCAGCTCACCAACCGTAGGAGACACTGAAGCTTTCTTT
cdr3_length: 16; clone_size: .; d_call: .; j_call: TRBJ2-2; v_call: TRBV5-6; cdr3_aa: CASSLVGPEYTGELFF; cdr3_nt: TGTGCCAGCAGCTTGGTGGGCCCAGAATACACCGGGGAGCTGTTTTTT
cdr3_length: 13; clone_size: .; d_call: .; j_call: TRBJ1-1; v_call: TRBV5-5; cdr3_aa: CASSLFVGDEAFF; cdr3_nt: TGTGCCAGCAGCTTGTTTGTCGGGGATGAAGCTTTCTTT
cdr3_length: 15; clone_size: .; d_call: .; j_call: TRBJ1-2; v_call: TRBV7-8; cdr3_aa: CASSLGSGGNYGYTF; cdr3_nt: TGTGCCAGCAGCTTAGGATCTGGCGGTAACTATGGCTACACCTTC
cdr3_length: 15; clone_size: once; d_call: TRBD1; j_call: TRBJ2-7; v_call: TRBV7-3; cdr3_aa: CASSLDRGSSYEQYF; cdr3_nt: TGTGCCAGCAGCTTAGACAGGGGAAGCTCCTACGAGCAGTACTTC
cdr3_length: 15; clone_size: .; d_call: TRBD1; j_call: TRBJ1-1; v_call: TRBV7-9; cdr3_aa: CASSLQGAQNAEAFF; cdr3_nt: TGTGCCAGCAGCTTACAGGGGGCTCAGAACGCTGAAGCTTTCTTT
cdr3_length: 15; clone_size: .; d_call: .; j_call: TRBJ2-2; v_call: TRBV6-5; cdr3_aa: CATRIDSGVTGELFF; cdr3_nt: TGTGCCACAAGGATTGATTCGGGAGTCACCGGGGAGCTGTTTTTT
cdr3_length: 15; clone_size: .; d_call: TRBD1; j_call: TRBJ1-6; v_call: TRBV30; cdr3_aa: CAWRDTGQFNSPLHF; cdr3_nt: TGTGCCTGGAGGGATACGGGACAGTTTAATTCACCCCTCCACTTT
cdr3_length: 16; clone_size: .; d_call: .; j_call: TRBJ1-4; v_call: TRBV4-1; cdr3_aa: CASSQEGGGANEKLFF; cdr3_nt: TGCGCCAGCAGCCAAGAGGGGGGAGGAGCTAATGAAAAACTGTTTTTT
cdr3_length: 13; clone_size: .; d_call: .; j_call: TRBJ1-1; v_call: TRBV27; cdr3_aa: CASSFRDTAEAFF; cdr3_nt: TGTGCCAGCAGTTTCCGGGACACCGCTGAAGCTTTCTTT
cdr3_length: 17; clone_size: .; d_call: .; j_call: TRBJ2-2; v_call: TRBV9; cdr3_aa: CASSVDWGPANTGELFF; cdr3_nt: TGTGCCAGCAGCGTTGACTGGGGGCCCGCGAACACCGGGGAGCTGTTTTTT
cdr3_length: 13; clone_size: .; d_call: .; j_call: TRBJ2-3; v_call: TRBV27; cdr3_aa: CASNSGETDTQYF; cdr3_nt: TGTGCCAGCAATTCCGGGGAGACAGATACGCAGTATTTT
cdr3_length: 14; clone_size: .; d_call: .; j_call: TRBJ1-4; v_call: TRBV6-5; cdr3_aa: CASTSGGRGEKLFF; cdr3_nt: TGTGCCAGCACGTCCGGGGGGCGCGGGGAAAAACTGTTTTTT
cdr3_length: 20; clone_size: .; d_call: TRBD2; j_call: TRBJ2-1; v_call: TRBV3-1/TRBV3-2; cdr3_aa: CASSQNSRTSGSVGVHEQFF; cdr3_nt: TGTGCCAGCAGCCAAAACTCTCGGACTAGCGGGAGTGTTGGGGTCCATGAGCAGTTCTTC
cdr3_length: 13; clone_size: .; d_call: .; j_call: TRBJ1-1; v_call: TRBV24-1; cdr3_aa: CATSEPGTPQAFF; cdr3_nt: TGTGCCACCAGTGAGCCCGGGACTCCCCAAGCTTTCTTT
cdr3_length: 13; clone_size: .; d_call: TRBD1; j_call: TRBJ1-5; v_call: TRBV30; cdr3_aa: CAFTPGQGSPQHF; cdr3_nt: TGTGCCTTCACTCCGGGACAGGGTTCGCCCCAGCATTTT
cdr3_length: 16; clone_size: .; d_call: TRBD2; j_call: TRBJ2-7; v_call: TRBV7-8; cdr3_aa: CASSFFRGTIFYEQYF; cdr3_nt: TGTGCCAGCAGTTTCTTCAGAGGGACTATTTTCTACGAGCAGTACTTC
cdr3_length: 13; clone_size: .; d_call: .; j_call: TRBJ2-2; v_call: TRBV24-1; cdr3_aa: CATSGVGTGELFF; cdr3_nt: TGTGCCACGTCGGGGGTAGGCACCGGGGAGCTGTTTTTT
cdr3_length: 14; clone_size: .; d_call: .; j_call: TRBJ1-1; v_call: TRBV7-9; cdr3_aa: CASSLRGKNTEAFF; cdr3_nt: TGTGCCAGCAGCTTACGCGGAAAGAACACTGAAGCTTTCTTT
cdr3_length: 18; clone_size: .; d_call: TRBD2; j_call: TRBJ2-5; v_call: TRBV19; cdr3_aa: CASSTTLAGGPLEETQYF; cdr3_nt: TGTGCCAGTAGTACAACTTTAGCGGGAGGGCCCTTGGAGGAGACCCAGTACTTC
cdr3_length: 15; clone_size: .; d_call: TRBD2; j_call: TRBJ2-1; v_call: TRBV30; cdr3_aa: CAWSPGLAGGGEQFF; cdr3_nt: TGTGCCTGGAGTCCCGGACTAGCGGGAGGCGGTGAGCAGTTCTTC
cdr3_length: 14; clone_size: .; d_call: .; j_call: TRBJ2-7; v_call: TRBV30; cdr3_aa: CAWSVQVTSYEQYF; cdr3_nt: TGTGCCTGGAGTGTACAGGTTACCTCCTACGAGCAGTACTTC
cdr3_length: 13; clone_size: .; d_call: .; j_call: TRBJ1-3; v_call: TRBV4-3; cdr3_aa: CASSRVSGNTIYF; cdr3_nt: TGCGCCAGCAGCCGAGTCTCTGGAAACACCATATATTTT
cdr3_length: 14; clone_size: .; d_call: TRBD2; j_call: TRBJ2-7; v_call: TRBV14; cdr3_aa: CASSPGLAGYEQYF; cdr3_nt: TGTGCCAGCAGCCCGGGACTAGCGGGGTACGAGCAGTACTTC
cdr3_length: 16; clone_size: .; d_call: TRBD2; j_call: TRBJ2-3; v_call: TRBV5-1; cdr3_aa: CASSPFGGREIDTQYF; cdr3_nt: TGCGCCAGCAGTCCTTTTGGCGGGAGGGAGATAGATACGCAGTATTTT
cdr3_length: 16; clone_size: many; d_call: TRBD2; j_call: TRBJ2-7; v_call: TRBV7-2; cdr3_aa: CASSVTSGRLSGEQYF; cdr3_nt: TGTGCCAGCAGCGTAACTAGCGGGAGGCTCTCGGGCGAGCAGTACTTC